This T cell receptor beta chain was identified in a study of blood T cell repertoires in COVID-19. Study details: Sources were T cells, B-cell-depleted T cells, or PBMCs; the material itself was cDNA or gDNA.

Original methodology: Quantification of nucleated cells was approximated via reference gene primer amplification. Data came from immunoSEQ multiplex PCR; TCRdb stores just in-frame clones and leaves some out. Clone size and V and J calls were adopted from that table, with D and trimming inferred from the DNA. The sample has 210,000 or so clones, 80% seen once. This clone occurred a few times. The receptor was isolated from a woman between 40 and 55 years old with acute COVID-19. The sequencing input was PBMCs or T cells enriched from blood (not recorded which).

The CDR3 region has the DNA TGTGCCAGCAGTCTACCGACAGGGATAAGCAATTCACCCCTCCACTTT. The encoded protein is CASSLPTGISNSPLHF. The chain recombines TRBV28 with TRBJ1-6, with 7 positions matching TRBD1. Germline CDR1 is MDHEN and CDR2 is SYDVKM. The length of the CDR3 is 16 residues. V trimming: 5 bases; J trimming: 7 bases; junction bases outside the gene matches: 11.